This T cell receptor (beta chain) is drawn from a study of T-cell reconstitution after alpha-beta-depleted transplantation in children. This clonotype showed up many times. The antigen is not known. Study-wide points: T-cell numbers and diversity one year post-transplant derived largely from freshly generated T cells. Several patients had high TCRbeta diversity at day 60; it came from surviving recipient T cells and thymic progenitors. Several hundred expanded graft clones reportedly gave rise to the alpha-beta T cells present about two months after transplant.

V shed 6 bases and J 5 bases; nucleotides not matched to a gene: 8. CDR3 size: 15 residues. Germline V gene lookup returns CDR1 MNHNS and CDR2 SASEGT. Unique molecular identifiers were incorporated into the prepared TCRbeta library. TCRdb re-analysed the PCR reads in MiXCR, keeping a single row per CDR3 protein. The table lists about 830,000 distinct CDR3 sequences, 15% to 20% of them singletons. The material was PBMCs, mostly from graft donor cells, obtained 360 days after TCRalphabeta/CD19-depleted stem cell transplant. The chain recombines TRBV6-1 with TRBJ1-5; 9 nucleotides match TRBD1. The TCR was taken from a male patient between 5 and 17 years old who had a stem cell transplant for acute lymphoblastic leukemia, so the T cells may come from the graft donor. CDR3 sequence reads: CASSGAGQGYQPQHF. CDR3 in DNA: TGTGCCAGCAGCGGAGCGGGACAGGGATATCAGCCCCAGCATTTT.